This passage covers 15 T cell receptor beta chains from one sample sequenced in a study of STAT5B mutations in CD4+ large granular lymphocyte leukemia. This table comes from immunoSEQ multiplex PCR, and its TCRdb copy is limited to in-frame clones, with some not included. The repertoire includes tens of thousands of clones, 85% of them detected once, and over 1% sits in the top ten. Material: CD4+ T cells from blood buffy coats. Every receptor here comes from a human donor in good health.

Here the CDR3 DNA reads TGTGCCAGCAGTGACAGGGGGGGGACTGAAGCTTTCTTT. Its protein product is CASSDRGGTEAFF. The chain couples TRBV2 to TRBJ1-1, with 7 nucleotides matching TRBD1. Per the germline V gene, CDR1 is SNHLY and CDR2 is FYNNEI. Unmatched junction bases numbered 3, after V lost 3 bases and J lost 5 bases. The CDR3 has 13 residues.

The chain carries TRBV28 and TRBJ2-3; 11 bases line up with TRBD2. Germline V CDR1 and CDR2: MDHEN, SYDVKM. There are 14 residues in the CDR3. The trim removed 5 bases at V and 7 bases at J, leaving 5 bases unmatched. CDR3 loop: CASSTSGSGNTQYF. In DNA form, the CDR3 reads TGTGCCAGCAGTACTAGCGGGAGTGGAAATACGCAGTATTTT.

J is TRBJ1-5 and V is TRBV6-4, with 7 bases aligning to TRBD1. This CDR3 is 16 amino acids long. The ends lost 2 bases at V and 0 bases at J; junction bases unmatched: 4. Germline values: CDR1 MRHNA, CDR2 SNTAGT. CDR3 sequence: CASSDPGQLSNQPQHF. In DNA, the CDR3 is TGTGCCAGCAGTGACCCGGGACAGCTTAGCAATCAGCCCCAGCATTTT.

This clone was recorded a few times. This chain links TRBV28 with TRBJ1-2; D may be TRBD1 (6 bases). Looked up from germline, CDR1 is MDHEN and CDR2 is SYDVKM. Trimming stripped 3 bases from V and 4 bases from J, with 12 bases between. The CDR3 is made up of 14 amino acids. The CDR3 nucleotides read TGTGCCAGCAGTTTTGGCCGACAGGCCTATGGCTACACCTTC. Protein product: CASSFGRQAYGYTF.

This clone has only one observation. V gene TRBV7-3 combines with J gene TRBJ2-7; 7 bases are a match to TRBD1. V lost 4 bases, J lost 0 bases, and 6 bases stayed unmatched. Germline CDR1 SGHTA, CDR2 FQGTGA. The CDR3 consists of 15 residues. The CDR3, as DNA: TGTGCCAGCAGCTCGGGACAGCCAAACTCCTACGAGCAGTACTTC. Translating it yields CASSSGQPNSYEQYF.

The V call is TRBV2, the J call TRBJ1-2; 10 nucleotides match TRBD1. V shed 4 bases, J shed 1 base, and the junction held 3 bases outside the gene matches. The CDR3 length is 15 residues. From germline, CDR1 is SNHLY and CDR2 FYNNEI. CDR3 DNA: TGTGCCAGCAGTGCGACAGGGGGCGGTAACTATGGCTACACCTTC. Its translation is CASSATGGGNYGYTF.

The chain recombines TRBV19 with TRBJ2-6; D gene uncertain. This CDR3 contains 16 residues. Germline CDR1 and CDR2: LNHDA and SQIVND (reference sequence). Trimming removed 5 bases from V and 4 bases from J, with 15 bases in between. The CDR3 protein is CASSPLASSGANVLTF. Written as DNA, the CDR3 is TGTGCCAGTAGTCCCCTGGCGAGTTCAGGGGCCAACGTCCTGACTTTC.

In DNA form, the CDR3 reads TGTGCCAGCAGCCTCCTCACTGGAAACACCATATATTTT. It specifies CASSLLTGNTIYF. This chain connects TRBV7-2 to TRBJ1-3; D gene uncertain. There are 13 residues in the CDR3. V lost 5 bases and J 2 bases, leaving 7 bases between the germline ends. The germline V gene has CDR1 SGHTA and CDR2 FQGNSA.

This chain links TRBV10-1 with TRBJ2-3; a possible D gene is TRBD2 (6 bases). The V end was cut by 3 bases, the J end by 0 bases, with 10 bases between. Germline V gene sequence: CDR1 WNHNN, CDR2 SYGVQD (reference sequence). This CDR3 is 15 amino acids long. The CDR3, as DNA: TGCGCCAGCAGTGATGGCGGGGCTAGCACAGATACGCAGTATTTT. Its protein product is CASSDGGASTDTQYF.

This clone has just a few counts. V usage is TRBV4-1 and J usage is TRBJ1-1; D remains ambiguous. The germline CDR1 and CDR2 sequences are MGHRA and YSYEKL. The CDR3 runs to 11 residues. V was clipped by 6 bases and J by 3 bases, with 5 bases between them. DNA of the CDR3: TGCGCCAGCAGACGGGACACTGAAGCTTTCTTT. Translating gives CASRRDTEAFF.

In this sample, this clone turned up once. The rearrangement joins TRBV9 to TRBJ1-5; D uncertain. V was pared by 0 bases and J by 2 bases, with 9 bases between. Germline V gene data show CDR1 as SGDLS and CDR2 as YYNGEE. CDR3 length equals 15 residues. The CDR3 coding sequence is TGTGCCAGCAGCGTAGACCCACACGGCAATCAGCCCCAGCATTTT. It yields the protein CASSVDPHGNQPQHF.

V is TRBV6-5 and J is TRBJ1-3, with 9 bases fitting TRBD1. In germline, CDR1 is MNHEY, CDR2 SVGAGI. With 5 bases clipped from V and 3 bases from J, the junction kept 5 bases outside the gene matches. The CDR3 consists of 15 residues. Here the CDR3 DNA reads TGTGCCAGCAGTACAACGACAGGGGGTGGAAACACCATATATTTT. Translation gives CASSTTTGGGNTIYF.

The V and J genes are TRBV2 and TRBJ2-5, with D possibly matching TRBD1 (6 bases). Per the germline V gene, CDR1 is SNHLY and CDR2 is FYNNEI. The CDR3 contains 17 residues. V gave up 1 base and J gave up 1 base, with 16 bases separating them. The CDR3 region is CASSEGVAGVFQETQYF. In nucleotides, the CDR3 is TGTGCCAGCAGTGAAGGAGTGGCAGGGGTATTCCAAGAGACCCAGTACTTC.

The CDR3 bases are TGTGCCAGCAGAGCGGGCGGCCTCGAGCAGTACTTC. This translates into CASRAGGLEQYF. The V call is TRBV6-6, the J call TRBJ2-7; tentative D call: TRBD2 (6 bases). The V end lost 6 bases, the J end lost 6 bases, and 12 bases lay between the germline ends. CDR1 MNHNY and CDR2 SVGAGI come from the germline V gene (reference sequence). This CDR3 spans 12 amino acids.

The rearrangement uses TRBV27 and TRBJ2-7, with 12 bases lining up with TRBD2. J was trimmed by 3 bases and V by 6 bases; bases with no gene match: 6. Germline CDR1 reads MNHEY; CDR2 reads SMNVEV (reference sequence). The CDR3 is 15 amino acids. The CDR3 is CASSLKGLAGYEQYF. The DNA of the CDR3 is TGTGCCAGCAGCTTAAAGGGACTAGCGGGCTACGAGCAGTACTTC.